A single TCR beta chain is shown here with its context. This CDR3 spans 14 amino acids. Trimming cost V 3 bases and J 8 bases; bases outside gene matches: 3. CDR1 and CDR2 from the germline V gene are MDHEN and SYDVKM. Participants had their cohort set by participant-reported clinical history. These data belong to a study of blood T cell repertoires in COVID-19. Across the whole study: Donors in the United States, Italy and Spain gave samples during acute or convalescent COVID-19. Sample material is recorded as cDNA or gDNA derived from T cells, B-cell-depleted T cells, or PBMCs.

Using immunoSEQ multiplex PCR, the repertoire was profiled, and TCRdb retains in-frame clones only, with some absent. The sample consists of almost 200,000 clones, 89% of them appearing once. V is TRBV28 and J is TRBJ2-1, with 11 bases matching TRBD2. The sequencing input was PBMCs or T cells enriched from blood (not recorded which). The sequence derives from a young woman who had recovered from COVID-19. CDR3 loop: CASSLVAGGHEQFF. The CDR3 DNA sequence: TGTGCCAGCAGTTTGGTAGCGGGGGGGCATGAGCAGTTCTTC.